This T cell receptor (beta chain) was recovered during a study of blood T cells in healthy people across ages. The ends lost 5 bases at V and 2 bases at J; junction bases unmatched: 5. Germline lookup yields CDR1 SGHVS and CDR2 FNYEAQ. The CDR3 extends over 14 amino acids. Remarks on this clonotype: Its matching antigen is unknown.

Points from the study as a whole: Observed TCR beta diversity per million T cells went down as age went up. This fall followed a roughly linear course with age. TCR beta diversity correlated strongly with naive T cell percentage. No one knew whether donors had CMV, which possibly confounded expanded clonotype changes.

A second PCR of roughly 6 to 12 cycles used a sample-barcoded 5' primer and a J-beta primer mix. TCRdb processed the 5' RACE reads anew with MiXCR; each CDR3 protein has one entry. The repertoire holds approximately 800,000 distinct CDR3 sequences, about three fifths seen once, with 20% to 25% in the top ten. This rearrangement joins TRBV7-6 to TRBJ2-7; 8 bases map to TRBD1. The receptor comes from a man aged 25 to 40 in good health. What was sequenced was blood. The CDR3 region has the DNA TGTGCCAGCAGCGGCGGGACAGGTCCCTACGAGCAGTACTTC. Its translation: CASSGGTGPYEQYF.